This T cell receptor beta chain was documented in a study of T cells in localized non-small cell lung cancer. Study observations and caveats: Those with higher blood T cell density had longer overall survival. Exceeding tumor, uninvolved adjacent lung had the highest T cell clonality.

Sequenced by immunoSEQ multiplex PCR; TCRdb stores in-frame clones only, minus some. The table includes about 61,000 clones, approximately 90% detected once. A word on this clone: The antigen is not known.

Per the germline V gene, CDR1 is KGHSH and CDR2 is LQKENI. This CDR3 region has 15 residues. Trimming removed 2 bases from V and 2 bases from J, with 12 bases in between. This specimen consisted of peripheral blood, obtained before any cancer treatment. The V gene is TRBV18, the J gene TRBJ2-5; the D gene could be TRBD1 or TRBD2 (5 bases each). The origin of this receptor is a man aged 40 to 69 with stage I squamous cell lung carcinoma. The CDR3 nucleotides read TGTGCCAGCTCACCAATTTCGGGGCTACAAGAGACCCAGTACTTC. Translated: CASSPISGLQETQYF.